This T cell receptor beta chain was identified during a study of T cells in Graves' hyperthyroidism and ophthalmopathy. Overall study results and limits: In the blood, most expanded thyroid clonotypes above 0.001 appeared as well. Before onset, ophthalmopathy was predicted by the model a median approximately 6.5 months earlier.

The germline V gene encodes CDR1 SQVTM and CDR2 ANQGSEA. The CDR3 loop spans 12 amino acids. Trimming took off 4 bases at V and 3 bases at J, with 10 bases between the two ends. This clonotype was found many times. The antigen is undetermined. TCR beta CDR3 regions were amplified from RNA transcripts. HTBI primers were the set used in a first-round RT-PCR of the TCR CDR3. MiXCR, applied by TCRdb to the multiplex PCR reads, yields one record per CDR3 protein. The top ten clones hold approximately 8.4% of a sample with a few hundred thousand distinct CDR3 sequences, about 45% of them seen once. Specimen: peripheral blood or thyroid tissue (not recorded which). This sequence was found in a woman aged 18-29 years with Graves' hyperthyroidism. The chain recombines TRBV29-1 with TRBJ2-7; weak D call: TRBD1 (6 bases). CDR3 in amino acids: CSVALGGYEQYF. In DNA, the CDR3 is TGCAGCGTTGCACTAGGGGGCTACGAGCAGTACTTC.